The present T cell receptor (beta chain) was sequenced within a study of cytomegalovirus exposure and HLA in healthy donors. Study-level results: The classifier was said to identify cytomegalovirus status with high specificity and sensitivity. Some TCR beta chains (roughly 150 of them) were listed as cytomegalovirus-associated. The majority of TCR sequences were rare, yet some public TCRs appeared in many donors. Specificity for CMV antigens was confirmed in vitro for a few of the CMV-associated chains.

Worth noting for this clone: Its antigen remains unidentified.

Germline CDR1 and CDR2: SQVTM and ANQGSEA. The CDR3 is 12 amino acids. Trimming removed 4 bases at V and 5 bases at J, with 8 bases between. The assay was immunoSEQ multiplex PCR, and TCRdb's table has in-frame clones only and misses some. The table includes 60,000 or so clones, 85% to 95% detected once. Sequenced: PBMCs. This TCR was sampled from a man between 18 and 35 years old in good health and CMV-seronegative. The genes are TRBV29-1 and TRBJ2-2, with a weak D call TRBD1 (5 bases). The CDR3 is CSVGRGTGELFF. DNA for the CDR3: TGCAGCGTTGGTAGGGGAACCGGGGAGCTGTTTTTT.